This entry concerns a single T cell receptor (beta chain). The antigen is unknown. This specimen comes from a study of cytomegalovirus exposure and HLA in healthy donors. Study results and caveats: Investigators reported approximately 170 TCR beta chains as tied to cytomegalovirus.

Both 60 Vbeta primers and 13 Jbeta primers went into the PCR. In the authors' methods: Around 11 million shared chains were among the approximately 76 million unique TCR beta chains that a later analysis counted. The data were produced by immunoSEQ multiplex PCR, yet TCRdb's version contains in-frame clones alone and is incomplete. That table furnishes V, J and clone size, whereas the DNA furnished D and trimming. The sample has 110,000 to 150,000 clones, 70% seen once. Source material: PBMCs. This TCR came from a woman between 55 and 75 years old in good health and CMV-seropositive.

DNA for the CDR3: TGTGCCAGTAGGGACGGAAGCGGAATCTACAATGAGCAGTTCTTC. This gives the protein CASRDGSGIYNEQFF. The rearrangement uses TRBV19 and TRBJ2-1; possible D gene TRBD2, 5 bases. With 6 bases removed from V and 3 bases from J, the gap between germline ends came to 15 bases. Germline lookup yields CDR1 LNHDA and CDR2 SQIVND (reference sequence). The CDR3 runs to 15 residues. The full variable domain, rest sourced from reference TRBV19 and TRBJ2-1, is DGGITQSPKYLFRKEGQNVTLSCEQNLNHDAMYWYRQDPGQGLRLIYYSQIVNDFQKGDIAEGYSVSREKKESFPLTVTSAQKNPTAFYLCASRDGSGIYNEQFFGPGTRLTVL.